The 8 T cell receptor beta chains listed next were all sequenced from one sample in a study of tumor-infiltrating lymphocytes in localized non-small cell lung cancer. Assay: immunoSEQ multiplex PCR; the TCRdb copy retains only in-frame clones and omits some. This sample yields about 16,000 clones, of which 73% are seen a single time; 4.3% belongs to the top ten. The sequenced sample consisted of lung tumor tissue. The receptors come from a human donor with non-small cell lung cancer.

The chain employs TRBV6-1 and TRBJ2-5, with 8 bases lining up with TRBD2. From germline, CDR1 is MNHNS and CDR2 SASEGT. This CDR3 has 15 residues. The junction had 10 bases not matched to a gene; V was cut back by 6 bases and J by 4 bases. CDR3 coding DNA: TGTGCCAGCAGACAGGATAGCGGGGCGGGAGAGACCCAGTACTTC. Amino acids: CASRQDSGAGETQYF.

The chain combines TRBV16 with TRBJ2-7; D call uncertain. CDR3 length: 11 amino acids. CDR1 is KGHSY and CDR2 is FQNENV in the germline V gene. Trimming took off 0 bases at V and 3 bases at J, with 0 bases between the two ends. In DNA form, the CDR3 reads TGTGCCAGCAGCCAATCCTACGAGCAGTACTTC. It is translated as CASSQSYEQYF.

The V call is TRBV7-9, the J call TRBJ2-5; a possible D gene is TRBD2 (5 bases). Germline V lookup: CDR1 SEHNR, CDR2 FQNEAQ (reference sequence). V was clipped by 3 bases and J by 5 bases, with 13 bases between them. This CDR3 has 14 amino acids. The CDR3 reads CASSFGSAWETQYF. The CDR3 DNA is TGTGCCAGCAGCTTCGGTAGCGCTTGGGAGACCCAGTACTTC.

In this sample, this clone turned up a few times. This chain links TRBV7-9 with TRBJ2-7, with 11 bases that match TRBD2. The V gene's germline CDR1 is SEHNR and CDR2 FQNEAQ (reference sequence). V was pared by 5 bases and J by 4 bases, with 7 bases of the junction left unmatched. CDR3 length equals 15 residues. In DNA form, the CDR3 reads TGTGCCAGCAGCCCGGGACTAGCGGACGGATACGAGCAGTACTTC. This codes for CASSPGLADGYEQYF.

This chain joins TRBV6-4 and TRBJ2-2; 7 positions agree with TRBD1. The CDR3 spans 19 residues. The V gene's germline CDR1 is MRHNA and CDR2 SNTAGT. V gave up 3 bases and J gave up 4 bases; unmatched junction bases: 17. DNA for the CDR3: TGTGCCAGCAGTGATATCCGGGAAGTCGGCCCAGGGGGCACCGGGGAGCTGTTTTTT. This translates into CASSDIREVGPGGTGELFF.

This chain joins TRBV29-1 and TRBJ1-2, with D possibly being TRBD1 (6 bases). V dropped 0 bases and J dropped 5 bases, with 13 bases sitting between them. The germline V gene encodes CDR1 SQVTM and CDR2 ANQGSEA. CDR3 size: 14 residues. The CDR3 nucleotides are TGCAGCGTTGAAGATCTAAGGCAGGGGTATGGCTACACCTTC. It yields the protein CSVEDLRQGYGYTF.

The rearrangement uses TRBV7-2 and TRBJ1-6, with D unclear. The length of the CDR3 is 14 residues. The V end was cut by 7 bases, the J end by 7 bases, with 14 bases between. Germline CDR1 reads SGHTA; CDR2 reads FQGNSA. CDR3 loop: CASTPDGLNSPLHF. CDR3 DNA: TGTGCCAGCACCCCGGACGGACTAAATTCACCCCTCCACTTT. Full variable domain (outside the CDR3, taken from reference TRBV7-2 and TRBJ1-6): GAGVSQSPSNKVTEKGKDVELRCDPISGHTALYWYRQSLGQGLEFLIYFQGNSAPDKSGLPSDRFSAERTGGSVSTLTIQRTQQEDSAVYLCASTPDGLNSPLHFGNGTRLTVT.

This chain connects TRBV30 to TRBJ1-4; D remains ambiguous. V was clipped by 3 bases and J by 8 bases, with 10 bases between them. CDR1 is GTSNPN, CDR2 SVGIG, per germline (reference sequence). The CDR3 has 12 residues. Here the CDR3 DNA reads TGTGCCTGGAGGCGGTTCGGGGAAAAACTGTTTTTT. Its protein product is CAWRRFGEKLFF.